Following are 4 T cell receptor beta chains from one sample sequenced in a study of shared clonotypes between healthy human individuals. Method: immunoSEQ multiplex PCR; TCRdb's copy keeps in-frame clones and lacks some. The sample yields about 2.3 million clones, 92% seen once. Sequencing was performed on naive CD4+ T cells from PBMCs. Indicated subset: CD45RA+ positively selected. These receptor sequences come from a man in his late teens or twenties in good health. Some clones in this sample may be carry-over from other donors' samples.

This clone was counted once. The CDR3 DNA is TGCAGCGTTCTATGGGGGGCCTATGGCTACACCTTC. Translation: CSVLWGAYGYTF. The rearrangement uses TRBV29-1 and TRBJ1-2, with a weak D call TRBD1 (6 bases). Germline V gene data show CDR1 as SQVTM and CDR2 as ANQGSEA. The CDR3 spans 12 residues. Trimming removed 5 bases at V and 4 bases at J, with 11 bases between.

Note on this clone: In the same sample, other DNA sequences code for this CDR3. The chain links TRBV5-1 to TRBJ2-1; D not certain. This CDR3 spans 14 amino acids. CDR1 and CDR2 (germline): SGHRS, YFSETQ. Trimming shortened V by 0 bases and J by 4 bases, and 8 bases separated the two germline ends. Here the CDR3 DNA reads TGCGCCAGCAGCTTGGGTCAGCAATACAATGAGCAGTTCTTC. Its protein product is CASSLGQQYNEQFF. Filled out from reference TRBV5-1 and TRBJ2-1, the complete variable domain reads KAGVTQTPRYLIKTRGQQVTLSCSPISGHRSVSWYQQTPGQGLQFLFEYFSETQRNKGNFPGRFSGRQFSNSRSEMNVSTLELGDSALYLCASSLGQQYNEQFFGPGTRLTVL.

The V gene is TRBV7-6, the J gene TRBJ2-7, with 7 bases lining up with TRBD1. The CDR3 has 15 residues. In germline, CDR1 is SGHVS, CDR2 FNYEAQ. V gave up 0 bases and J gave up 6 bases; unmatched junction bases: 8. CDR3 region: CASSLATTGISEQYF. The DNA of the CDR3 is TGTGCCAGCAGCTTAGCGACGACAGGGATTTCCGAGCAGTACTTC.

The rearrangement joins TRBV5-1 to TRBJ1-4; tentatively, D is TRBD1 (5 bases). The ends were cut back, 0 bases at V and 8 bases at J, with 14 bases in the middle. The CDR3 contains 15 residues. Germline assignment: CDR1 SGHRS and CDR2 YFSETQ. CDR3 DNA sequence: TGCGCCAGCAGCTTGGGGGCAGGGTTACGAGAAAAACTGTTTTTT. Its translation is CASSLGAGLREKLFF.